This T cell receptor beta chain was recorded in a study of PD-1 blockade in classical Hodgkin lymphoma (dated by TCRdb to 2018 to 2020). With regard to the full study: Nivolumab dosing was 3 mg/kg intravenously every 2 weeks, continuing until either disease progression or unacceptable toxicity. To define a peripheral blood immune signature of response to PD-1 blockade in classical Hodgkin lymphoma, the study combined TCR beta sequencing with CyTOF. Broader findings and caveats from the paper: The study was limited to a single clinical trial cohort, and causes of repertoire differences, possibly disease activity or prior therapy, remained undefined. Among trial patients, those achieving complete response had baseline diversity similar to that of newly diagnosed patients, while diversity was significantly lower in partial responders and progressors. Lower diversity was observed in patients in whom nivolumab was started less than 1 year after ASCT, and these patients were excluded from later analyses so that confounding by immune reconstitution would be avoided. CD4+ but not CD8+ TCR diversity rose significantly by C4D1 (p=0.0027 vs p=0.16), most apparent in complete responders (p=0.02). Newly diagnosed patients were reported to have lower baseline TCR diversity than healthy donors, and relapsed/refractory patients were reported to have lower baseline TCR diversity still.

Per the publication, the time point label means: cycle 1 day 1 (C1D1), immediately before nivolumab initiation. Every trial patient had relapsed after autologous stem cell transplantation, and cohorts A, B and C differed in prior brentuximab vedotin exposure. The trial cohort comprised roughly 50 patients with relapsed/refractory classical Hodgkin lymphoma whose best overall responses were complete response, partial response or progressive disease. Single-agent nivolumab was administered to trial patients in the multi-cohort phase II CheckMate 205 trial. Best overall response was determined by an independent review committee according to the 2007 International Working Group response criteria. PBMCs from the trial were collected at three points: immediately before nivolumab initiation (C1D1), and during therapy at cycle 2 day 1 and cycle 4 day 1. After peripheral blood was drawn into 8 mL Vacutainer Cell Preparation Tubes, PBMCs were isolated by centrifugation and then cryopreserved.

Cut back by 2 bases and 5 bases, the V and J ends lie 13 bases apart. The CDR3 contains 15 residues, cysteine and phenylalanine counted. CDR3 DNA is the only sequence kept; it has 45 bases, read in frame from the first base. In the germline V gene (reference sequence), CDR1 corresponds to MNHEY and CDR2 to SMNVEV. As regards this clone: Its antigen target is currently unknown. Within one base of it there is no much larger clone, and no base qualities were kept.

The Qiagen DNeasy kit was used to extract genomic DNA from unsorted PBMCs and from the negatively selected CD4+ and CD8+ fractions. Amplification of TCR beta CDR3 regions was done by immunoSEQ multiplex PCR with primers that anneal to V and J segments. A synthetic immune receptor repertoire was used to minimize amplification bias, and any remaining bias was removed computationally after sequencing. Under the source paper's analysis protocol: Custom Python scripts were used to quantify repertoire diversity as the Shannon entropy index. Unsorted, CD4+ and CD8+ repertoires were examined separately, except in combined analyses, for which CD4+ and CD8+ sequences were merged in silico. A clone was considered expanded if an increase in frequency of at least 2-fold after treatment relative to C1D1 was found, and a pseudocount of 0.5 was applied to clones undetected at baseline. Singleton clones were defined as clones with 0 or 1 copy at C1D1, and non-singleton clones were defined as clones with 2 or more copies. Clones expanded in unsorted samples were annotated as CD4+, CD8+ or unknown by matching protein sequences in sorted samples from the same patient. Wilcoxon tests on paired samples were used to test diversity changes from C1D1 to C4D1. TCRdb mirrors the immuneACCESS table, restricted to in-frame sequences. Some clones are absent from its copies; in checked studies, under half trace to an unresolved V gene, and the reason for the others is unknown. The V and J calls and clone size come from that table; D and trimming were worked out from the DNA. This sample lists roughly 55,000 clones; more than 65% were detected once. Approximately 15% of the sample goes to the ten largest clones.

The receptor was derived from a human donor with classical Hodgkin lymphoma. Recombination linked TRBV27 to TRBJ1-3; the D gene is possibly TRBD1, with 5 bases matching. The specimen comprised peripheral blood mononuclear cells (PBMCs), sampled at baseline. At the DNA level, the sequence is TGTGCCAGCAGTTTACAGGGTTCTAACCGAAACACCATATATTTT. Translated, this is CASSLQGSNRNTIYF.